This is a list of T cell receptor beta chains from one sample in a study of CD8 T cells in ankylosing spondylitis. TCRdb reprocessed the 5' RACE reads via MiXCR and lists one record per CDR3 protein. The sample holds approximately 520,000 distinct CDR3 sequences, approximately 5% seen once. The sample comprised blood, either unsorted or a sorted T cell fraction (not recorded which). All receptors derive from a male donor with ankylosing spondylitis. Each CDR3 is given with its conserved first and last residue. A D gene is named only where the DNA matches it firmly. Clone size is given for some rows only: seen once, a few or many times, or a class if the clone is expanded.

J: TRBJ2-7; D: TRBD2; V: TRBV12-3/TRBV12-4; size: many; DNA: TGTGCCAGCAGTCGATCAACTAGCGGGAGCTACGAGCAGTACTTC; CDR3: CASSRSTSGSYEQYF
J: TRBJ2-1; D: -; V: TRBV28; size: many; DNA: TGTGCCAGCAGGGCAGGGCGCTACAATGAGCAGTTCTTC; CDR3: CASRAGRYNEQFF
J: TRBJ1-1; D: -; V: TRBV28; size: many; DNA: TGTGCCAGCAGTCCCCCGTGGGGGGGCACTGAAGCTTTCTTT; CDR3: CASSPPWGGTEAFF
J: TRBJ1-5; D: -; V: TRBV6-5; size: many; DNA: TGTGCCAGCAGTTACTCGAGGGGGGCAGAACGGCCCCAGCATTTT; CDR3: CASSYSRGAERPQHF
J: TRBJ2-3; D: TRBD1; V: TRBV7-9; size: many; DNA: TGTGCCAGCAGCTCGAAGAAGGGACAGTCTAGCACAGATACGCAGTATTTT; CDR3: CASSSKKGQSSTDTQYF
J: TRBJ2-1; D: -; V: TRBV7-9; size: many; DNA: TGTGCCAGCAGGGATCTAGTGGATGAGCAGTTCTTC; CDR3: CASRDLVDEQFF
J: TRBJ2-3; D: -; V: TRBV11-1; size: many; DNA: TGTGCCAGCAGCTTAGTTTTCTCTGGTCGGAGTCCCACAGATACGCAGTATTTT; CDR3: CASSLVFSGRSPTDTQYF
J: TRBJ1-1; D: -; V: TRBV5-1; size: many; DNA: TGCGCCAGCAGCTTCACAGCAATGAACACTGAAGCTTTCTTT; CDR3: CASSFTAMNTEAFF
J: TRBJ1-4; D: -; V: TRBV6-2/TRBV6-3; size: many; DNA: TGTGCCAGCAGTTACGCGAGCTTCGCGAGTGAAAAACTGTTTTTT; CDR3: CASSYASFASEKLFF
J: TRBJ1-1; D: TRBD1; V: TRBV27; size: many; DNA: TGTGCCAGCAGTTTATCAGGGGGCGTCTGGACTGAAGCTTTCTTT; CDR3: CASSLSGGVWTEAFF
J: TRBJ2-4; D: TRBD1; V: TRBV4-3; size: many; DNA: TGCGCCAGCAGCCAAGAGGGACAGGGGGTAAAGTACTTC; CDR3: CASSQEGQGVKYF
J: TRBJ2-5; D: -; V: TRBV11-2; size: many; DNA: TGTGCCAGCAGCCTGGTCAAACCGTACCAAGAGACCCAGTACTTC; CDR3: CASSLVKPYQETQYF
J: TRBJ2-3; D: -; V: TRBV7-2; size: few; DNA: TGTGCCAGCAGCTTAGCGCTAATTCCGGGCCGATCCACAGATACGCAGTATTTT; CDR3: CASSLALIPGRSTDTQYF
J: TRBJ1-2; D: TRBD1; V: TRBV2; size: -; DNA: TGTGCCAGCAACGGACAGGGTTATAACTATGGCTACACCTTC; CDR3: CASNGQGYNYGYTF
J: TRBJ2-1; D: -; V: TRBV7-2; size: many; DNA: TGTGCCAGCAGCCCCCCCGGTGCTAGCGAATACAATGAGCAGTTCTTC; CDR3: CASSPPGASEYNEQFF
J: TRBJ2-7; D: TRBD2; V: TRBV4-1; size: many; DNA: TGCGCCAGCAGCCAAGGACGGACGGGGGGGTACGAGCAGTACTTC; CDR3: CASSQGRTGGYEQYF
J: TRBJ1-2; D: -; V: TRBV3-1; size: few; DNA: TGTGCCAGCAGCAAAGGCCGCTATGGCTACACCTTC; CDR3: CASSKGRYGYTF
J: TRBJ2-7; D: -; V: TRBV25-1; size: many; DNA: TGTGCCAGCAGTGACGGGGCTTTGAGCTCCTACGAGCAGTACTTC; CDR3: CASSDGALSSYEQYF
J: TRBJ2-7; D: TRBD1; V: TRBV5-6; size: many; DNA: TGTGCCAGCAGCTGGGGGACGGGACAGATCGAGCAGTACTTC; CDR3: CASSWGTGQIEQYF
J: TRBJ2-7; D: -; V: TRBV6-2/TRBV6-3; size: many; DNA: TGTGCCAGCACCCCAACCCCCGGGGGCGAGCAGTACTTC; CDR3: CASTPTPGGEQYF
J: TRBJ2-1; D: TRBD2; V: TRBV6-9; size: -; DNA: TGTGCCAGCAGTTATTTTTCGGGAGGCCGTTCCTACAATGAGCAGTTCTTC; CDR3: CASSYFSGGRSYNEQFF
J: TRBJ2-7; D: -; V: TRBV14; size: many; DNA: TGTGCCAGCAGCCAAGATGAGGCAGACACCTACGAGCAGTACTTC; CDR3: CASSQDEADTYEQYF
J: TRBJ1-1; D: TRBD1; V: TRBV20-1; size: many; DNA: TGCAGTGCCCTAGGGGGCTCGGAGTTAGCTTTCTTT; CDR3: CSALGGSELAFF
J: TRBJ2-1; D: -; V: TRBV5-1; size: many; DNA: TGCGCCAGCAGCCCGAATGACCGGATACTCTCCTACAATGAGCAGTTCTTC; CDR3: CASSPNDRILSYNEQFF
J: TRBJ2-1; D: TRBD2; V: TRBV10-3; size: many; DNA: TGTGCCATCAGCAGGACTAGCGGGGAGGATGAGCAGTTCTTC; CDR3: CAISRTSGEDEQFF
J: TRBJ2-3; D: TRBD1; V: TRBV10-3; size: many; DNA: TGTGCCACCCTAGGACAGGGCTTGACAGATACGCAGTATTTT; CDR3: CATLGQGLTDTQYF
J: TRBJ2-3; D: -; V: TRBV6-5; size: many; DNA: TGTGCCAGCAGTTATAAGACAGTCACAGATACGCAGTATTTT; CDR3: CASSYKTVTDTQYF
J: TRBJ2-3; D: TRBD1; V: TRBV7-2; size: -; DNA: TGTGCCAGCAGCCAAGGGACAGGGAGGACAGATACGCAGTATTTT; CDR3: CASSQGTGRTDTQYF
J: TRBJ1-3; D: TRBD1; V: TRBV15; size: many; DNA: TGTGCCACCAGCAGAGAGAGGGGGCGAAACACCATATATTTT; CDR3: CATSRERGRNTIYF
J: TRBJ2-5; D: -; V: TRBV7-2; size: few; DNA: TGTGCCAGCAGCCTCTACCCGGGGAAGGGGGAGACCCAGTACTTC; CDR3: CASSLYPGKGETQYF
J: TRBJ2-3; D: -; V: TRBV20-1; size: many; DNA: TGCAGTGCTAGCCCCCGCAACCCTAGCACAGATACGCAGTATTTT; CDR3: CSASPRNPSTDTQYF
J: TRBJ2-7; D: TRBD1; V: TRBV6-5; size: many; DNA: TGTGCCAGCAGTTACTCCCGGGACAGCAACTACGAGCAGTACTTC; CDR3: CASSYSRDSNYEQYF
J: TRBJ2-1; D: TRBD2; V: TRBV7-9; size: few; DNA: TGTGCCAGCCCACGCTCTAGCGGGAGGGCCTCCTACAATGAGCAGTTCTTC; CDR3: CASPRSSGRASYNEQFF
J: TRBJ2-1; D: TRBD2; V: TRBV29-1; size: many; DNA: TGCAGCGTTGGAGGGAGGGCCGGCCTGGAGCAGTTCTTC; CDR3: CSVGGRAGLEQFF
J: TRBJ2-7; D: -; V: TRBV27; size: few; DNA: TGTGCCAGCAGCCTATCCCTAGTCTACAGCTCCTACGAGCAGTACTTC; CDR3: CASSLSLVYSSYEQYF
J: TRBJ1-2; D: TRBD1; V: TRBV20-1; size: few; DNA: TGCTGTGCTAGAGATCTAAGGACAGGGAACTATGGCTACACCTTC; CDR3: CCARDLRTGNYGYTF
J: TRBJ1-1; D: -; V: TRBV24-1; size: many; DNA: TGTGCCACCAGTGATTCATCGAACACTGAAGCTTTCTTT; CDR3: CATSDSSNTEAFF
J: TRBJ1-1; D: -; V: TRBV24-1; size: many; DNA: TGTGCCACCAGTGACGTGGGGACCAACACTGAAGCTTTCTTT; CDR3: CATSDVGTNTEAFF
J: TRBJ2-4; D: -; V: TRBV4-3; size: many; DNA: TGCGCCAGCAGCCAAGATATCGTCTTGATGAACATTCAGTACTTC; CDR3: CASSQDIVLMNIQYF
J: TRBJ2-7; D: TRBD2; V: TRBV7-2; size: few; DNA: TGTGCCAGCAGCTTAAACGGGGGGTTCGAGCAGTACTTC; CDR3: CASSLNGGFEQYF
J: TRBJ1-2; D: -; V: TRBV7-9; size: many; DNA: TGTGCCAGCAGCTTAAAGGTCAGGGTCGGCTACACCTTC; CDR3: CASSLKVRVGYTF
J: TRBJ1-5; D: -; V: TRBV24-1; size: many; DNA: TGTGCCACCAGTGATTTTGGGACCAGCGCGCCCCAGCATTTT; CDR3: CATSDFGTSAPQHF